This entry lists 26 T cell receptor beta chains sequenced from one sample in a study of CD8+ T cells in alopecia areata. Isolated RNA was reverse transcribed into cDNA used as the sequencing template. The data were produced by immunoSEQ multiplex PCR, yet TCRdb's version contains in-frame clones alone and is incomplete. The repertoire holds some 120,000 clones, with 58% as singletons. The source was CD4+ T cells sorted from blood, collected at week 0. These receptors were obtained from a human donor with alopecia areata.

The chain joins TRBV5-1 to TRBJ2-5; no definite D call. Germline V gene lookup returns CDR1 SGHRS and CDR2 YFSETQ. The CDR3 length is 12 residues. V lost 4 bases and J lost 5, with 9 bases in between. The CDR3 nucleotides are TGCGCCAGCAGCGAAACCGGGGAGACCCAGTACTTC. Amino acids: CASSETGETQYF.

The chain uses TRBV29-1 and TRBJ1-1; the D gene is possibly TRBD1 (6 bases). Trimming removed 0 bases at V and 14 bases at J, with 16 bases between. The CDR3 runs 12 residues. CDR1 and CDR2 from the germline V gene are SQVTM and ANQGSEA. Here the CDR3 reads CSVEDRGGGAFF. In nucleotides, the CDR3 is TGCAGCGTTGAAGATCGGGGCGGGGGCGCCTTCTTT.

The J gene is TRBJ2-7, the V gene TRBV7-8; D call uncertain. V lost 5 bases and J lost 0, with 11 bases in between. Germline V gene data show CDR1 as SGHVS and CDR2 as FQNEAQ. CDR3 size: 14 residues. The CDR3 DNA is TGTGCCAGCAGCCCCCCGAGATACTCCTACGAGCAGTACTTC. As protein: CASSPPRYSYEQYF.

V gene TRBV7-2 combines with J gene TRBJ1-1; D gene unclear. From germline, CDR1 is SGHTA and CDR2 FQGNSA. The CDR3 has 15 amino acids. Trimming took off 1 base at V and 0 bases at J, with 9 bases between the two ends. CDR3 bases: TGTGCCAGCAGCTTAGAGGCACTCATGAACACTGAAGCTTTCTTT. It yields the protein CASSLEALMNTEAFF. The full variable domain, in which reference TRBV7-2 and TRBJ1-1 provide the parts outside the CDR3, is GAGVSQSPSNKVTEKGKDVELRCDPISGHTALYWYRQSLGQGLEFLIYFQGNSAPDKSGLPSDRFSAERTGGSVSTLTIQRTQQEDSAVYLCASSLEALMNTEAFFGQGTRLTVV.

The V call is TRBV6-5, the J call TRBJ1-3; 7 bases match TRBD1. CDR1 and CDR2 from the germline V gene are MNHEY and SVGAGI. V was clipped by 5 bases and J by 13 bases; unmatched bases: 8. This CDR3 has 12 residues. The CDR3 DNA reads TGTGCCAGCAGTCGTGACAGGGTCAAGATATATTTT. It is translated as CASSRDRVKIYF.

The chain carries TRBV5-6 and TRBJ2-3, with TRBD1 matching over 7 bases. The germline V gene has CDR1 SGHDT and CDR2 YYEEEE. The CDR3 runs 15 residues. The trim removed 1 base at V and 4 bases at J, leaving 6 bases unmatched. CDR3 nucleotide sequence: TGTGCCAGCAGCTTGCGGACAGGTTGGGCAGATACGCAGTATTTT. Protein sequence: CASSLRTGWADTQYF.

This clone showed up just a few times. The chain joins TRBV10-3 to TRBJ2-7, with 9 bases that match TRBD1. J gave up 2 bases and V 8 bases, and 4 bases lay outside the gene matches. CDR3 length: 13 amino acids. Germline V gene sequence: CDR1 ENHRY, CDR2 SYGVKD. This chain's CDR3 is CAIGRDRAYEQYF. The DNA for the CDR3 is TGTGCCATCGGACGGGACAGGGCCTACGAGCAGTACTTC.

V usage is TRBV5-4 and J usage is TRBJ2-3, with D possibly being TRBD1 (6 bases). Trimming took off 4 bases at V and 1 base at J, with 16 bases between the two ends. The CDR3 has 16 residues. CDR1 is SGHNT and CDR2 is YYREEE in the germline V gene (reference sequence). DNA of the CDR3: TGTGCCAGCAGCCCACAGGGACGGTTGGGCACAGATACGCAGTATTTT. Its protein product is CASSPQGRLGTDTQYF.

This clone was seen more than once but under ten times. The gene calls are TRBV5-1 and TRBJ2-2, with TRBD1 matching 7 bases. J gave up 3 bases and V 0 bases, and 14 bases lay outside the gene matches. Germline CDR1 is SGHRS and CDR2 is YFSETQ. The CDR3 length is 19 residues. CDR3: CASSLELRWAGGHTGELFF. CDR3 bases: TGCGCCAGCAGCTTGGAATTACGGTGGGCAGGGGGTCACACCGGGGAGCTGTTTTTT.

This sequence joins TRBV11-2 and TRBJ2-7; 12 bases line up with TRBD2. Germline V gene lookup returns CDR1 SGHAT and CDR2 FQNNGV. The CDR3 covers 16 residues. V gave up 5 bases and J gave up 5 bases; unmatched junction bases: 10. CDR3 protein: CASSTTRLAGAHEQYF. The CDR3 coding sequence is TGTGCCAGCAGCACTACACGACTAGCGGGGGCCCACGAGCAGTACTTC. The full variable domain, completed using reference TRBV11-2 and TRBJ2-7, is EAGVAQSPRYKIIEKRQSVAFWCNPISGHATLYWYQQILGQGPKLLIQFQNNGVVDDSQLPKDRFSAERLKGVDSTLKIQPAKLEDSAVYLCASSTTRLAGAHEQYFGPGTRLTVT.

This chain connects TRBV7-9 to TRBJ2-7; the match to TRBD1 covers 8 bases. Per the germline V gene, CDR1 is SEHNR and CDR2 is FQNEAQ (reference sequence). V shed 4 bases, J shed 6 bases, and the junction held 11 bases outside the gene matches. The CDR3 totals 15 residues. In DNA, the CDR3 is TGTGCCAGCAGCTCACTCGGACAGGGAAGCAGCGAGCAGTACTTC. Translated: CASSSLGQGSSEQYF.

The chain employs TRBV28 and TRBJ2-7, with 9 bases matching TRBD1. Per germline, CDR1 MDHEN and CDR2 SYDVKM. There are 15 residues in the CDR3. V lost 6 bases, J lost 2 bases, and 8 bases stayed unmatched. CDR3 bases: TGTGCCAGCAGCTACCCGGGACAGGGTACCTACGAGCAGTACTTC. Amino acids: CASSYPGQGTYEQYF.

This chain uses TRBV19 with TRBJ1-2; 12 bases map to TRBD1. The V and J ends lost 5 bases and 6 bases, in that order; junction bases with no gene match: 10. The CDR3 extends over 16 amino acids. The germline V gene encodes CDR1 LNHDA and CDR2 SQIVND (reference sequence). CDR3 protein: CASSHPGTGGSDGYTF. The CDR3 DNA reads as TGTGCCAGTAGTCATCCCGGGACAGGGGGCAGCGATGGCTACACCTTC.

This chain connects TRBV7-2 to TRBJ1-1, with TRBD1 matching 9 bases. Germline values: CDR1 SGHTA, CDR2 FQGNSA. The CDR3 extends over 13 amino acids. V was clipped by 5 bases and J by 5 bases; unmatched bases: 3. The CDR3 DNA is TGTGCCAGCAGCATGGGACAGGGTACTGAAGCTTTCTTT. Its protein is CASSMGQGTEAFF.

The V call is TRBV11-2, the J call TRBJ1-4; D remains ambiguous. V dropped 4 bases and J dropped 8 bases, with 11 bases sitting between them. Germline loops: CDR1 SGHAT, CDR2 FQNNGV. The CDR3 sequence is 13 residues long. CDR3 in amino acids: CASSSGVGEKLFF. The CDR3 region has the DNA TGTGCCAGCAGCTCCGGGGTTGGGGAAAAACTGTTTTTT.

This clone was detected only a few times. This chain uses TRBV7-2 with TRBJ2-2, with 14 bases lining up with TRBD2. V trimming: 4 bases; J trimming: 3 bases; junction bases outside the gene matches: 1. Germline lookup yields CDR1 SGHTA and CDR2 FQGNSA. The CDR3 runs to 16 residues. CDR3 region: CASSSGLAGDTGELFF. CDR3 coding DNA: TGTGCCAGCAGCTCGGGACTAGCGGGGGACACCGGGGAGCTGTTTTTT.

The chain carries TRBV9 and TRBJ2-1; D is uncertain. The V gene lost 0 bases and the J gene lost 6 bases, with 7 bases spanning the gap. Looked up from germline, CDR1 is SGDLS and CDR2 is YYNGEE. CDR3 length equals 13 residues. As DNA, the CDR3 is TGTGCCAGCAGCGTAGGCAGCCCCAATGAGCAGTTCTTC. It codes for CASSVGSPNEQFF.

This clone came up a few times. V gene TRBV18 combines with J gene TRBJ1-1; D is uncertain. Germline V gene data show CDR1 as KGHSH and CDR2 as LQKENI. V lost 8 bases to trimming and J lost 1 base, with 11 bases between them. The CDR3 is 13 residues long. The CDR3 is CASRPPGNTEAFF. The CDR3 DNA follows: TGTGCCAGCCGACCCCCCGGGAACACTGAAGCTTTCTTT.

The chain has TRBV28 and TRBJ2-6; D not resolved. This CDR3 contains 12 residues. The V end was cut by 6 bases, the J end by 2 bases, with 2 bases between. CDR1 and CDR2 from the germline V gene are MDHEN and SYDVKM. The CDR3, as DNA: TGTGCCAGCAGGGCTGGGGCCAACGTCCTGACTTTC. Translation gives CASRAGANVLTF.

J is TRBJ2-3 and V is TRBV7-8; D is uncertain. CDR1 is SGHVS, CDR2 FQNEAQ, per germline. Deletions cut 1 base from V and 6 bases from J, with 11 bases between. The CDR3 has 14 amino acids. CDR3 in DNA: TGTGCCAGCAGCTTAGGAGGAGTAGCCGATACGCAGTATTTT. Translating it yields CASSLGGVADTQYF.

V usage is TRBV19 and J usage is TRBJ2-4; possibly TRBD1 or TRBD2 for D (5 bases each). V was cut by 5 bases and J by 1 base, with 9 bases left in between. CDR1 is LNHDA and CDR2 is SQIVND in the germline V gene (reference sequence). The CDR3 totals 14 residues. The CDR3 protein is CASSPGTAKNIQYF. As DNA, the CDR3 is TGTGCCAGTAGTCCCGGGACGGCCAAAAACATTCAGTACTTC.

This clone was observed a handful of times. DNA for the CDR3: TGTGCCAGCAGCTCCCATCGAAGAGTCTCCTACGAGCAGTACTTC. The encoded protein is CASSSHRRVSYEQYF. The chain recombines TRBV7-2 with TRBJ2-7; D is undetermined. CDR1 and CDR2 from the germline V gene are SGHTA and FQGNSA. This CDR3 is 15 amino acids long. Trimming removed 4 bases at V and 0 bases at J, with 13 bases between.

This clone was seen only a few times. V is TRBV28 and J is TRBJ2-4, with 9 bases lining up with TRBD1. The ends lost 2 bases at V and 3 bases at J; junction bases unmatched: 8. The CDR3 covers 17 residues. In germline, CDR1 is MDHEN, CDR2 SYDVKM. CDR3 protein: CASSLTGGSSVKNIQYF. CDR3 nucleotide sequence: TGTGCCAGCAGTTTAACAGGGGGCAGTTCTGTCAAAAACATTCAGTACTTC.

The rearrangement links TRBV7-2 to TRBJ2-3; tentatively, D is TRBD1 (6 bases). The germline CDR1 and CDR2 sequences are SGHTA and FQGNSA. Between the trimmed V and J ends, which lost 2 bases and 6 bases, there was a span of 12 bases. This CDR3 comprises 14 residues. Written as DNA, the CDR3 is TGTGCCAGCAGCTTACAGGGGAAGTCGGATACGCAGTATTTT. Amino acid sequence: CASSLQGKSDTQYF.

This chain joins TRBV29-1 and TRBJ1-3; unclear D gene. CDR1 is SQVTM, CDR2 ANQGSEA, per germline. This CDR3 has 15 amino acids. Between the trimmed V and J ends, which lost 7 bases and 1 base, there was a span of 17 bases. DNA of the CDR3: TGCAGCGCAAAGAAGGGTGCAGATTCTGGAAACACCATATATTTT. Its protein is CSAKKGADSGNTIYF.

The chain recombines TRBV4-3 with TRBJ2-7; 9 nucleotides align to TRBD2. The V gene end was trimmed by 4 bases and the J gene end by 6 bases; junction bases not matched to a gene: 4. The CDR3 runs 13 residues. Germline loops: CDR1 LGHNA, CDR2 YSLEER. CDR3: CASSLGLAREQYF. CDR3 DNA sequence: TGCGCCAGCAGCCTAGGACTAGCGCGCGAGCAGTACTTC.